These T cell receptor beta chains were read from a single sample in a study of resident and recirculating memory T cells in vitiligo. Libraries were prepared by immunoSEQ multiplex PCR; TCRdb keeps only in-frame clonotypes and omits some of them. The sample includes about 45,000 clones, roughly 91% of them seen just once. The sequenced sample consisted of blood. The receptors come from a male donor with vitiligo. CDR3s include the opening cysteine and the closing phenylalanine or tryptophan. The D gene is left open where the match is weak. Clone size is not always given. Where it is, it says once, few, many or a class for expanded clones.

clone_size j_call v_call d_call cdr3_nt cdr3_aa
once TRBJ2-7 TRBV6-5 NA TGTGCCAGCCGTCCTAGATGGTCCTACGAGCAGTACTTC CASRPRWSYEQYF
NA TRBJ2-3 TRBV5-5 NA TGTGCCAGCAGCTTGGGTCGGTTCACAGATACGCAGTATTTT CASSLGRFTDTQYF
NA TRBJ1-1 TRBV18 NA TGTTCGGCGGGGGGAGCGAACACTGAAGCTTTCTTT CSAGGANTEAFF
NA TRBJ2-1 TRBV7-2 NA TGTGCCAGCAGCTTAGGCGGGGGCGTCTCCTACAATGAGCAGTTCTTC CASSLGGGVSYNEQFF
NA TRBJ2-7 TRBV5-1 TRBD1 TGCGCCAGCAGGAGGGACAGAACCTACGAGCAGTACTTC CASRRDRTYEQYF
NA TRBJ2-5 TRBV27 NA TGTGCCAGCAGTTTCCAGACGAGGGGGGGGACCCAGTACTTC CASSFQTRGGTQYF
NA TRBJ1-2 TRBV4-2 NA TGTGCCAGCAGCCAAGAAGGGGTATCCCCCAACTATGGCTACACCTTC CASSQEGVSPNYGYTF
NA TRBJ1-4 TRBV19 NA TGTGCCAGTAGTGAAAATACAGGTTTTGCCAATGAAAAACTGTTTTTT CASSENTGFANEKLFF
NA TRBJ2-7 TRBV6-5 TRBD1 TGTGCCAGCAAGTGGGCCGAGACAGGGGCCTACGAGCAGTACTTC CASKWAETGAYEQYF
NA TRBJ2-2 TRBV6-5 TRBD1 TGTGCCAGCAGTCCATGGACAGGGGACACCGGGGAGCTGTTTTTT CASSPWTGDTGELFF
NA TRBJ2-1 TRBV7-2 NA TGTGCCAGCAGTCCGGGCCTGTCCCAGGGTGAGCAGTTCTTC CASSPGLSQGEQFF
NA TRBJ2-5 TRBV7-9 TRBD2 TGTGCCAGCAGCTCGACTAGCGGGGGGGATGAGACCCAGTACTTC CASSSTSGGDETQYF
NA TRBJ2-7 TRBV7-9 TRBD1 TGTGCCAGCAGCTCCGGACAGGGTACCTACGAGCAGTACTTC CASSSGQGTYEQYF
NA TRBJ2-2 TRBV5-1 NA TGCGCCAGCAGCCCCGGGAACACCGGGGAGCTGTTTTTT CASSPGNTGELFF
NA TRBJ1-4 TRBV18 NA TGTGCCAGCTCACCTTTCGAGGACAATGGTGAAAAACTGTTTTTT CASSPFEDNGEKLFF
NA TRBJ1-6 TRBV9 NA TGTGCCAGCAGCGTAAGACAGTCAAATTCACCCCTCCACTTT CASSVRQSNSPLHF
NA TRBJ2-1 TRBV9 NA TGTGCCAGCAGCGTAGGAGTCAGTGTGGCGGGGTCCGGGCAGTTCTTC CASSVGVSVAGSGQFF
NA TRBJ1-3 TRBV19 NA TGTGCCAGTAGTACGGGGTCCTCTGGAAACACCATATATTTT CASSTGSSGNTIYF
NA TRBJ2-1 TRBV5-1 NA TGCGCCAGCAGAAGCCTAGCGCCCCACAATGAGCAGTTCTTC CASRSLAPHNEQFF
NA TRBJ1-1 TRBV29-1 TRBD1 TGCAGCGCAACGGTAGGGACAGCGAACACTGAAGCTTTCTTT CSATVGTANTEAFF
NA TRBJ2-1 TRBV6-4 TRBD2 TGTGCCAGCAGTGTTAACCGTGGGGGGGTGGTTGACAATGAGCAGTTCTTC CASSVNRGGVVDNEQFF
NA TRBJ1-6 TRBV2 NA TGTGCCAGCGGACCAGGGGTTTCGAGGCCCCCCCACTTT CASGPGVSRPPHF
NA TRBJ2-7 TRBV2 NA TGTGCCAGCGTAGACTACGAGCAGTACTTC CASVDYEQYF
NA TRBJ1-1 TRBV29-1 NA TGCAGCGCCTTTGACAGGCCCCAGAACACTGAAGCTTTCTTT CSAFDRPQNTEAFF
NA TRBJ1-3 TRBV9 TRBD1 TGTGCCAGCAGCGTATCCGGACAGGGCGGGAACACCATATATTTT CASSVSGQGGNTIYF
NA TRBJ1-4 TRBV2 TRBD1 TGTGCCAGCAGTGACGGACAGGCCGACAAACTGTTTTTT CASSDGQADKLFF
few TRBJ2-7 TRBV27 TRBD2 TGTGCCAGCGGGGGGGGGATCTACGAGCAGTACTTC CASGGGIYEQYF
NA TRBJ1-1 TRBV29-1 NA TGCAGCGTTACATCGAACACTGAAGCTTTCTTT CSVTSNTEAFF